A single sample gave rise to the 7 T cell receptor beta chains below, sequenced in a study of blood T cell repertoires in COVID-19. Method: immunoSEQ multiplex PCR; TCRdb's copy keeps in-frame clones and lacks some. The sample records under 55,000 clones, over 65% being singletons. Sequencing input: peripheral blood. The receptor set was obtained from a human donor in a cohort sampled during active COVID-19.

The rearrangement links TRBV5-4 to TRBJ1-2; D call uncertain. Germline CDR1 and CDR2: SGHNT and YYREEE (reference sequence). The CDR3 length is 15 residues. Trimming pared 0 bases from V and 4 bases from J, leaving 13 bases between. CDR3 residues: CASSLAGSGSYGYTF. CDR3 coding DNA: TGTGCCAGCAGCTTGGCCGGGTCCGGAAGCTATGGCTACACCTTC.

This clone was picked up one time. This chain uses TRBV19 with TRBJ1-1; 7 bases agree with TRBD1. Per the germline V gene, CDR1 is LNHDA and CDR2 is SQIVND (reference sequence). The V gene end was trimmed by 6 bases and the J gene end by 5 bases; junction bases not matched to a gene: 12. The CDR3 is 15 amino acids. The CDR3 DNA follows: TGTGCCAGTAGGTCTCCAGGACAGGTGAGGACTGAAGCTTTCTTT. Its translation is CASRSPGQVRTEAFF.

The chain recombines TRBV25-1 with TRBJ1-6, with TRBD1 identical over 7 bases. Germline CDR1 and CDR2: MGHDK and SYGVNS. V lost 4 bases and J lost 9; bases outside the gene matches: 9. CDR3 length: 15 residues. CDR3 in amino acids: CASSAYRGQGSPLHF. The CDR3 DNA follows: TGTGCCAGCAGTGCCTACAGGGGTCAGGGTTCACCCCTCCACTTT.

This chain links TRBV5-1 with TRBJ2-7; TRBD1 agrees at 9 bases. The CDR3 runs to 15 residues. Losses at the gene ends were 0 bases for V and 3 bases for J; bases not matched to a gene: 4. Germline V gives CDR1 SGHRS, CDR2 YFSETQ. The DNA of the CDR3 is TGCGCCAGCAGCTTGGAGGACAGGGGATACTACGAGCAGTACTTC. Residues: CASSLEDRGYYEQYF.

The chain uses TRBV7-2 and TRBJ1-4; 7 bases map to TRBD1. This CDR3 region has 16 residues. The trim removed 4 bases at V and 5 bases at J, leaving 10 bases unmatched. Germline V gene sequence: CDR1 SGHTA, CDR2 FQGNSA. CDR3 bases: TGTGCCAGCAGCTCCCCAATTGGGACAGTAAATGAAAAACTGTTTTTT. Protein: CASSSPIGTVNEKLFF.

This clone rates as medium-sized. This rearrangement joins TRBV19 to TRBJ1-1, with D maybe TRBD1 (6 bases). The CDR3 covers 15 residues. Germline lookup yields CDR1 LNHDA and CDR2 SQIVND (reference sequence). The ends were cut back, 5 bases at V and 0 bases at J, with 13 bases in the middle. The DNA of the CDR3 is TGTGCCAGTAGTTCCAGGACAGTGATGAACACTGAAGCTTTCTTT. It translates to CASSSRTVMNTEAFF.

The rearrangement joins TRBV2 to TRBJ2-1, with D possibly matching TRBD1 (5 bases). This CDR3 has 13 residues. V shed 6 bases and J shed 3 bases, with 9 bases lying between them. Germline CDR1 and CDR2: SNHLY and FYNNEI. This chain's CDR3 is CASRAGIYNEQFF. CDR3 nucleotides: TGTGCCAGCAGGGCAGGGATCTACAATGAGCAGTTCTTC.